The 11 T cell receptor beta chains listed next were all sequenced from one sample in a study of cytomegalovirus exposure and HLA in healthy donors. The primer mix had 60 Vbeta and 13 Jbeta primers. TCRdb keeps only in-frame clones here, not all; method: immunoSEQ multiplex PCR. There are over 100,000 clones in the sample; roughly 88% occur only once, and under 3% lies in the top ten. Material for sequencing was PBMCs. Every receptor here comes from a woman younger than 35 in good health and CMV-seropositive.

The CDR3 loop is CASSLTEGVSPLHF. In DNA form, the CDR3 reads TGTGCCAGCAGCTTGACTGAAGGAGTTTCACCCCTCCACTTT. This sequence joins TRBV7-9 and TRBJ1-6, with D uncertain. The CDR3 contains 14 residues. V lost 3 bases and J 9 bases, leaving 12 bases between the germline ends. Germline loops: CDR1 SEHNR, CDR2 FQNEAQ (reference sequence).

V usage is TRBV5-6 and J usage is TRBJ1-6; maybe TRBD1 (5 bases). Germline-derived CDR1 and CDR2 are SGHDT and YYEEEE. Trimming stripped 4 bases from V and 5 bases from J, with 10 bases between. The CDR3 spans 14 residues. CDR3 region: CASSHPQDNSPLHF. In DNA, the CDR3 is TGTGCCAGCAGCCACCCACAGGATAATTCACCCCTCCACTTT.

The chain carries TRBV9 and TRBJ2-7; no clear D. With 4 bases removed from V and 1 base from J, the gap between germline ends came to 6 bases. The CDR3 spans 12 residues. Germline V gene data show CDR1 as SGDLS and CDR2 as YYNGEE. DNA of the CDR3: TGTGCCAGCAGCCCCCATTCCTACGAGCAGTACTTC. It encodes CASSPHSYEQYF.

J is TRBJ1-1 and V is TRBV5-4, with D possibly TRBD1 on 5 matching bases. V shed 1 base and J shed 6 bases, with 10 bases lying between them. This CDR3 is built from 13 residues. Germline-derived CDR1 and CDR2 are SGHNT and YYREEE (reference sequence). CDR3 in amino acids: CASSLMGEAEAFF. In DNA, the CDR3 is TGTGCCAGCAGCTTGATGGGGGAGGCTGAAGCTTTCTTT.

This clone was recorded a few times. This rearrangement joins TRBV28 to TRBJ1-5; D is perhaps TRBD1 (5 bases). Germline V CDR1 and CDR2: MDHEN, SYDVKM. The CDR3 is 16 amino acids. V was clipped by 4 bases and J by 3 bases, with 16 bases between them. This CDR3 reads CASSSGGGEDNQPQHF. In DNA, the CDR3 is TGTGCCAGCAGTTCGGGTGGGGGGGAGGACAATCAGCCCCAGCATTTT.

The rearrangement links TRBV5-6 to TRBJ2-4; 8 bases agree with TRBD1. Germline CDR1 and CDR2: SGHDT and YYEEEE. V trimming: 3 bases; J trimming: 11 bases; junction bases outside the gene matches: 7. The CDR3 runs 13 residues. CDR3 sequence: CASSSAGTGLQYF. The CDR3 DNA reads as TGTGCCAGCAGCTCGGCCGGGACAGGACTTCAGTACTTC.

In its sample, this clone was seen a few times. The gene calls are TRBV25-1 and TRBJ2-7, with D perhaps matching TRBD2 (5 bases). This CDR3 comprises 15 residues. Germline CDR1 reads MGHDK; CDR2 reads SYGVNS. V lost 2 bases and J lost 1, with 12 bases in between. The chain's CDR3 is CASSEKTNQSYEQYF. The CDR3 DNA is TGTGCCAGCAGTGAAAAGACTAACCAGTCCTACGAGCAGTACTTC.

The J gene is TRBJ2-5, the V gene TRBV9; 9 nucleotides line up with TRBD2. The J segment lost 2 bases and the V segment lost 0 bases, leaving 11 bases of the junction unmatched. The CDR3 runs to 18 residues. Germline V CDR1 and CDR2: SGDLS, YYNGEE. CDR3 sequence: CASSVGIAGVAGQETQYF. The CDR3 bases are TGTGCCAGCAGCGTAGGAATAGCGGGGGTGGCGGGTCAAGAGACCCAGTACTTC.

V and J are TRBV6-4 and TRBJ2-3; 8 positions match TRBD1. J lost 2 bases, V lost 3 bases, and 7 bases had no gene match. Germline V lookup: CDR1 MRHNA, CDR2 SNTAGT. The CDR3 runs 16 residues. CDR3 nucleotides: TGTGCCAGCAGTGATTCCACAGGGGGACACACAGATACGCAGTATTTT. As protein: CASSDSTGGHTDTQYF.

The CDR3 here is CASSFAGVNSPLHF. DNA of the CDR3: TGTGCCAGCAGTTTTGCGGGCGTCAATTCACCCCTCCACTTT. The chain uses TRBV28 and TRBJ1-6; D is undetermined. This CDR3 has 14 residues. Germline assignment: CDR1 MDHEN and CDR2 SYDVKM. V was trimmed by 3 bases and J by 7 bases, leaving 10 bases between them.

The chain combines TRBV5-4 with TRBJ1-1, with a tentative D call TRBD1 (5 bases). This CDR3 has 15 amino acids. Germline CDR1 SGHNT, CDR2 YYREEE (reference sequence). V was clipped by 4 bases and J by 0 bases, with 13 bases between them. CDR3 loop: CASSLKQAMNTEAFF. The CDR3 coding sequence is TGTGCCAGCAGCCTAAAACAGGCGATGAACACTGAAGCTTTCTTT.